Listed below are T cell receptor delta chains from one sample, sequenced in a study of gamma-delta T cells after stem cell transplantation. TCRdb fed the RT-PCR reads to CATT. The table records around 2,600 delta-chain clones, under 25% of them present only once. The sample comprised gamma-delta T cells. Every receptor here comes from a human donor. It is not recorded whose cells these are; they may come from a transplant donor. CDR3s include the opening cysteine and the closing phenylalanine or tryptophan. Each record gives: clone size, D gene, V gene, J gene, CDR3 DNA, CDR3 protein. The D gene is left open where the match is weak. Clone size is shown for a subset of rows, as once, few, many or a class of expanded clone.

clone size: few; D gene: TRDD3; V gene: TRDV1; J gene: TRDJ2; CDR3 DNA: TGTGCTCTTGGGGACGCGTGGCCATCTTCTCTACCTCTAACTAATACTGGGGGATGTGTGACAGCACAACTCTTCTTT; CDR3 protein: CALGDAWPSSLPLTNTGGCVTAQLFF
clone size: few; D gene: NA; V gene: TRDV1; J gene: TRDJ1; CDR3 DNA: TGTGCTCTTGGGGAACCCCCAGTTCCTACTGAAAGGGATACACACACCGATAAACTCATCTTT; CDR3 protein: CALGEPPVPTERDTHTDKLIF
clone size: medium-sized; D gene: TRDD3; V gene: TRDV2; J gene: TRDJ3; CDR3 DNA: TGTGCCTGTCACGCTTCTGGGGGCCCCTCCTGGGACACCCGACAGATGTTTTTC; CDR3 protein: CACHASGGPSWDTRQMFF
clone size: medium-sized; D gene: NA; V gene: TRDV2; J gene: TRDJ1; CDR3 DNA: TGTGCCTGTGACCCCCGTGACGTTGGGGCCTTCCCGGCCGATAAACTCATCTTT; CDR3 protein: CACDPRDVGAFPADKLIF
clone size: NA; D gene: TRDD2; V gene: TRDV1; J gene: TRDJ1; CDR3 DNA: TGTGCTCTTGGGGAACTAGTCCCGCCTTCCTACTTTTACTGGGATCGCAACGATAAACTCATCTTT; CDR3 protein: CALGELVPPSYFYWDRNDKLIF
clone size: medium-sized; D gene: NA; V gene: TRDV1; J gene: TRDJ2; CDR3 DNA: TGTGCTCTTGGGGAACCGCCCCCTTCCGAGGGGATAGCGGCAGCACAACTCTTCTTT; CDR3 protein: CALGEPPPSEGIAAAQLFF
clone size: NA; D gene: TRDD3; V gene: TRDV1; J gene: TRDJ1; CDR3 DNA: TGTGCTCTTGGGAATACTGGGGAGTACACCGATAAACTCATCTTT; CDR3 protein: CALGNTGEYTDKLIF
clone size: NA; D gene: NA; V gene: TRDV1; J gene: TRDJ1; CDR3 DNA: TGTGCTCTTGAAGTTCGTCCTACCGTACTGGACACCGATAAACTCATCTTT; CDR3 protein: CALEVRPTVLDTDKLIF
clone size: medium-sized; D gene: NA; V gene: TRDV2; J gene: TRDJ3; CDR3 DNA: TGTGCCTGTGACACGACTGGCGGGCTTAGCTCCTGGGACACCCGACAGATGTTTTTC; CDR3 protein: CACDTTGGLSSWDTRQMFF
clone size: medium-sized; D gene: TRDD3; V gene: TRDV1; J gene: TRDJ3; CDR3 DNA: TGTGCTCTTGGGGAACTACCCTTACTGGGGGATACCCGCTCCTGGGACACCCGACAGATGTTTTTC; CDR3 protein: CALGELPLLGDTRSWDTRQMFF
clone size: medium-sized; D gene: NA; V gene: TRDV1; J gene: TRDJ1; CDR3 DNA: TGTGCTCTTGGGGTTCCCCCGGATTGTTTGAGGTACACCGATAAACTCATCTTT; CDR3 protein: CALGVPPDCLRYTDKLIF
clone size: few; D gene: TRDD3; V gene: TRDV3; J gene: TRDJ1; CDR3 DNA: TGTGCCTTTCTCCTACCCCTTTACTGGGGGATACGCCGGACCGATAAACTCATCTTT; CDR3 protein: CAFLLPLYWGIRRTDKLIF
clone size: few; D gene: TRDD3; V gene: TRDV1; J gene: TRDJ1; CDR3 DNA: TGTGCTCTTGGGGAACTAAAGGGGAACCTTCTTTTGGGGGATACCGATAAACTCATCTTT; CDR3 protein: CALGELKGNLLLGDTDKLIF
clone size: medium-sized; D gene: TRDD3; V gene: TRDV2; J gene: TRDJ1; CDR3 DNA: TGTGCCTGTGACACCAAAGGGGATACATACGGCTACACCGATAAACTCATCTTT; CDR3 protein: CACDTKGDTYGYTDKLIF
clone size: large; D gene: NA; V gene: TRDV3; J gene: TRDJ1; CDR3 DNA: TGTGCCTTTAGCCCTCCTACTGTAGTCGGATACACCGATAAACTCATCTTT; CDR3 protein: CAFSPPTVVGYTDKLIF
clone size: few; D gene: TRDD3; V gene: TRDV1; J gene: TRDJ1; CDR3 DNA: TGTGCTCTTGGGGTCCTTGTACTGGGGGATAGGGGGACCGATAAACTCATCTTT; CDR3 protein: CALGVLVLGDRGTDKLIF
clone size: once; D gene: TRDD3; V gene: TRDV1; J gene: TRDJ1; CDR3 DNA: TGTGCTCTTGGGGTGCCCGGCCTACGGGTGGGGGATACGGGGAAACTCATCTTT; CDR3 protein: CALGVPGLRVGDTGKLIF
clone size: medium-sized; D gene: TRDD3; V gene: TRDV2; J gene: TRDJ1; CDR3 DNA: TGTGCCTGTGAATTTCCTTCCTCCTCCTCTACTGGGGGATACGCCGACACCGATAAACTCATCTTT; CDR3 protein: CACEFPSSSSTGGYADTDKLIF
clone size: NA; D gene: TRDD3; V gene: TRDV1; J gene: TRDJ1; CDR3 DNA: TGTGCTCTTGGGGAACTCGGCCTAACCGGGGATACGGCCGATAAACTCATCTTT; CDR3 protein: CALGELGLTGDTADKLIF
clone size: medium-sized; D gene: TRDD3; V gene: TRDV1; J gene: TRDJ1; CDR3 DNA: TGTGCTCTTGGGGAACTGGGCCGACTACTGGGGATCGTTCCGAGGCCCGATAAACTCATCTTT; CDR3 protein: CALGELGRLLGIVPRPDKLIF
clone size: few; D gene: NA; V gene: TRDV1; J gene: TRDJ1; CDR3 DNA: TGTGCTCTTGGTTCCTACGAGGTGGTGGGGGATTTCCTTATTGCCGATAAACTCATCTTT; CDR3 protein: CALGSYEVVGDFLIADKLIF
clone size: NA; D gene: NA; V gene: TRDV1; J gene: TRDJ1; CDR3 DNA: TGTGCTCTTGGGAAGGGCGGGGCTCCCAACGACGCTTGGGGACCGCCACGCACCGATAAACTCATCTTT; CDR3 protein: CALGKGGAPNDAWGPPRTDKLIF
clone size: few; D gene: TRDD3; V gene: TRDV1; J gene: TRDJ1; CDR3 DNA: TGTGCTCTTGGGGACCCCGCCTTCCCCGGACTGGGGGATACGCGGCTCATCTTT; CDR3 protein: CALGDPAFPGLGDTRLIF
clone size: NA; D gene: NA; V gene: TRDV2; J gene: TRDJ1; CDR3 DNA: TGTGCCTGTGACACCGTGGGGGTCGGAGCCCCGTACACCGATAAACTCATCTTT; CDR3 protein: CACDTVGVGAPYTDKLIF
clone size: few; D gene: NA; V gene: TRDV1; J gene: TRDJ1; CDR3 DNA: TGTGCTCTTGGGGAAACTCCTTCCTACCGGGGATGGGGGATGGCGTTCATCGATAAACTCATCTTT; CDR3 protein: CALGETPSYRGWGMAFIDKLIF
clone size: NA; D gene: NA; V gene: TRDV1; J gene: TRDJ1; CDR3 DNA: TGTGCTCTTGGGGAATCCATACATTCACCGGGGGGACCCTTGGTTTACACCGATAAACTCATCTTT; CDR3 protein: CALGESIHSPGGPLVYTDKLIF
clone size: large; D gene: NA; V gene: TRDV2; J gene: TRDJ2; CDR3 DNA: TGTGCCTGTGACTCGGCCTCAAGAGGGGGGGCAGCACAACTCTTCTTT; CDR3 protein: CACDSASRGGAAQLFF
clone size: medium-sized; D gene: NA; V gene: TRDV1; J gene: TRDJ1; CDR3 DNA: TGTGCTCTTGGGGAAAAGGATGTGGGGTACACCGATAAACTCATCTTT; CDR3 protein: CALGEKDVGYTDKLIF
clone size: medium-sized; D gene: TRDD3; V gene: TRDV1; J gene: TRDJ1; CDR3 DNA: TGTGCTCTTGGGGAACCGTCTGGGGGAGCAAACACCGATAAACTCATCTTT; CDR3 protein: CALGEPSGGANTDKLIF
clone size: medium-sized; D gene: TRDD3; V gene: TRDV1; J gene: TRDJ1; CDR3 DNA: TGTGCTCTTGGGGAACTCCCTAGGTACTGGGGGATAGGGAACGATAAACTCATCTTT; CDR3 protein: CALGELPRYWGIGNDKLIF
clone size: NA; D gene: NA; V gene: TRDV1; J gene: TRDJ1; CDR3 DNA: TGTGCTCTTGGTCCTAGCTGGGGATTCACCGATAAACTCATCTTT; CDR3 protein: CALGPSWGFTDKLIF
clone size: NA; D gene: TRDD3; V gene: TRDV1; J gene: TRDJ1; CDR3 DNA: TGTGCTCTTGCTGGGGGACCCTACACCGATAAACTCATCTTT; CDR3 protein: CALAGGPYTDKLIF
clone size: NA; D gene: NA; V gene: TRDV1; J gene: TRDJ1; CDR3 DNA: TGTGCTCTTGGGGATCATCACGAGCTGGCTGCTGAGGGACCGAAACTCATCTTT; CDR3 protein: CALGDHHELAAEGPKLIF
clone size: NA; D gene: NA; V gene: TRDV1; J gene: TRDJ1; CDR3 DNA: TGTGCTCTTGGGGAACCGCACCTGGGGCCCCCTGTGTTGCTGGCCGATAAACTCATCTTT; CDR3 protein: CALGEPHLGPPVLLADKLIF
clone size: few; D gene: TRDD3; V gene: TRDV1; J gene: TRDJ1; CDR3 DNA: TGTGCTCTTGGGGAACATCGGCCTTCCCACGGTTCGGGGTTACTGGGGGACCACACCGATAAACTCATCTTT; CDR3 protein: CALGEHRPSHGSGLLGDHTDKLIF
clone size: NA; D gene: TRDD3; V gene: TRDV1; J gene: TRDJ1; CDR3 DNA: TGTGCTCTTGGGGAACTCCTAAGGGGTTTCGAGGGTCGGCCACTCCTCCAGGGGATACAGAACGATAAACTCATCTTT; CDR3 protein: CALGELLRGFEGRPLLQGIQNDKLIF
clone size: NA; D gene: NA; V gene: TRDV1; J gene: TRDJ1; CDR3 DNA: TGTGCTCTTGGGGACTTCCTAAGGGTACTGGGGGGGTCGTACACCGATAAACTCATCTTT; CDR3 protein: CALGDFLRVLGGSYTDKLIF
clone size: NA; D gene: NA; V gene: TRDV1; J gene: TRDJ1; CDR3 DNA: TGTGCTCTTGGGGAACATTACCCTTCCTTGGGGGCTACTGATAAACTCATCTTT; CDR3 protein: CALGEHYPSLGATDKLIF
clone size: NA; D gene: TRDD3; V gene: TRDV1; J gene: TRDJ1; CDR3 DNA: TGTGCTCTTGGGGAACGCGGGCTTCCTTCGTACTGGGGGGTTCCCACCGATAAACTCATCTTT; CDR3 protein: CALGERGLPSYWGVPTDKLIF
clone size: NA; D gene: NA; V gene: TRDV1; J gene: TRDJ1; CDR3 DNA: TGTGCTCTTGGGGAACTTACCCTCCTCGGGGTCTTCACCGATAAACTCATCTTT; CDR3 protein: CALGELTLLGVFTDKLIF
clone size: medium-sized; D gene: NA; V gene: TRDV1; J gene: TRDJ1; CDR3 DNA: TGTGCTCTTGGGGAACCCGGCCTTCCGGGGGTATTCAAGGGTAAACTCATCTTT; CDR3 protein: CALGEPGLPGVFKGKLIF
clone size: NA; D gene: NA; V gene: TRDV1; J gene: TRDJ1; CDR3 DNA: TGTGCTCTTGGGGAACTAAGTCGTCCTACCGATAAACTCATCTTT; CDR3 protein: CALGELSRPTDKLIF
clone size: NA; D gene: TRDD3; V gene: TRDV1; J gene: TRDJ1; CDR3 DNA: TGTGCTCTTGGGGAACACAGATTTCCTTCCTATACTTTACTGGGGGATCGAAATAAACTCATCTTT; CDR3 protein: CALGEHRFPSYTLLGDRNKLIF
clone size: few; D gene: NA; V gene: TRDV1; J gene: TRDJ1; CDR3 DNA: TGTGCTCTTGGGGAACACCTGGGTTCAGGATACCGGTTGTATGGGACCGATAAACTCATCTTT; CDR3 protein: CALGEHLGSGYRLYGTDKLIF
clone size: medium-sized; D gene: TRDD3; V gene: TRDV1; J gene: TRDJ1; CDR3 DNA: TGTGCTCTTGGGGACCCTGATTTGGGCTGGGGGGCCCCGTGGACCGATAAACTCATCTTT; CDR3 protein: CALGDPDLGWGAPWTDKLIF
clone size: NA; D gene: NA; V gene: TRDV2; J gene: TRDJ1; CDR3 DNA: TGTGCCTGTGACACCGTCGGGACAACCGATAAACTCATCTTT; CDR3 protein: CACDTVGTTDKLIF
clone size: NA; D gene: TRDD3; V gene: TRDV2; J gene: TRDJ1; CDR3 DNA: TGTGCCTGTGACTCCGCGGATCTGGGGGATCCGTACACCGATAAACTCATCTTT; CDR3 protein: CACDSADLGDPYTDKLIF
clone size: few; D gene: TRDD3; V gene: TRDV1; J gene: TRDJ1; CDR3 DNA: TGTGCTCTTGGGGAATTGGCCACTCTTCCTCCTTACTGGGGGATACCGTCCGATAAACTCATCTTT; CDR3 protein: CALGELATLPPYWGIPSDKLIF
clone size: medium-sized; D gene: TRDD3; V gene: TRDV3; J gene: TRDJ1; CDR3 DNA: TGTGCCTTTACTACCGGTACTGGGGGACAAGACACCGATAAACTCATCTTT; CDR3 protein: CAFTTGTGGQDTDKLIF
clone size: NA; D gene: NA; V gene: TRDV1; J gene: TRDJ1; CDR3 DNA: TGTGCTCTTGGGGAATTTCCGGTAAGGGGGTCTGTGTACACCGATAAACTCATCTTT; CDR3 protein: CALGEFPVRGSVYTDKLIF
clone size: medium-sized; D gene: NA; V gene: TRDV1; J gene: TRDJ1; CDR3 DNA: TGTGCTCTTGGTCGCAAGCTCTTCCTCAACACCGATAAACTCATCTTT; CDR3 protein: CALGRKLFLNTDKLIF
clone size: NA; D gene: NA; V gene: TRAV29/DV5; J gene: TRDJ1; CDR3 DNA: TGTGCAGCAAGCGGAGACAGGGGGGGGACGCACACCGATAAACTCATCTTT; CDR3 protein: CAASGDRGGTHTDKLIF
clone size: large; D gene: NA; V gene: TRDV2; J gene: TRDJ1; CDR3 DNA: TGTGCCTGTGACACCGTTTCCGGTGAAGGTAAACTCATCTTT; CDR3 protein: CACDTVSGEGKLIF
clone size: few; D gene: NA; V gene: TRDV1; J gene: TRDJ1; CDR3 DNA: TGTGCTCTTGGGGAATCCCCCCTTCCTACGGGGGATACGAAAGATAAACTCATCTTT; CDR3 protein: CALGESPLPTGDTKDKLIF
clone size: few; D gene: NA; V gene: TRDV3; J gene: TRDJ1; CDR3 DNA: TGTGCCTTGTTCCGTAGTGGGGGGGGCGGCTACACCGATAAACTCATCTTT; CDR3 protein: CALFRSGGGGYTDKLIF
clone size: medium-sized; D gene: TRDD3; V gene: TRDV1; J gene: TRDJ1; CDR3 DNA: TGTGCTCTTGGGGAAATCGTACTGGGGGAAACGACTAAATTGCTCATCTTT; CDR3 protein: CALGEIVLGETTKLLIF